This T cell receptor (beta chain) emerged from a study of blood T cell repertoires in COVID-19. The wider study: COVID-19 samples collected from the United States, Italy and Spain covered acute and convalescent phases.

Repertoires were generated with immunoSEQ multiplex PCR, while TCRdb's copy carries only in-frame clones and drops some. The sample includes 120,000 or so clones, roughly four fifths of them seen just once. Trimming took 8 bases from V and 3 from J, leaving 7 bases between them. Germline V gives CDR1 WNHNN, CDR2 SYGVQD (reference sequence). The CDR3 has 12 residues. The sequence derives from a man aged 30 to 39 with COVID-19, enrolled during active disease. The sample taken for sequencing was peripheral blood. This chain connects TRBV10-1 to TRBJ2-2; possibly TRBD2 for D (6 bases). CDR3 bases: TGCGCCAGCGGAGGGGACACCGGGGAGCTGTTTTTT. Translating gives CASGGDTGELFF.